This is a list of T cell receptor beta chains from one sample in a study of monozygotic twins with inflammatory bowel disease. TCRdb reprocessed the 5' RACE reads; each CDR3 protein has one entry and no DNA is given. The sample data list approximately 200,000 distinct CDR3 sequences. Specimen: blood. All receptors come from a human donor with ulcerative colitis or Crohn's disease, or a healthy co-twin of an affected twin (not recorded which). Each CDR3 is given with its conserved first and last residue. Fields, in order: V gene, J gene, CDR3 protein.

TRBV4-2	TRBJ2-1	CASSQDATYNEQFF
TRBV4-1	TRBJ2-1	CASSQLLVNEQFF
TRBV5-6	TRBJ2-7	CASSRTALPSYEQYF
TRBV7-2	TRBJ2-1	CASSLSGRAFYNEQFF
TRBV5-1	TRBJ1-4	CASSFLGTNEKLFF
TRBV19	TRBJ1-4	CASSLSGGTGAEKLFF
TRBV5-1	TRBJ1-1	CASSLGGTGVSEAFF
TRBV5-1	TRBJ1-2	CASSEGQFVYSYTF
TRBV29-1	TRBJ2-3	CSVRLERDTQYF
TRBV20-1	TRBJ2-1	CSAASARPVYNEQFF
TRBV7-2	TRBJ2-6	CASSLATGASGANVLTF
TRBV5-1	TRBJ2-1	CASNGVGGANQQFF
TRBV18	TRBJ2-7	CASSPAGVGEQYF
TRBV12-3/TRBV12-4	TRBJ2-3	CASSFPAGRTDTQYF
TRBV7-2	TRBJ2-1	CASSSRTSGRAYEQFF
TRBV6-6	TRBJ2-7	CATGGLSYEQYF
TRBV7-9	TRBJ2-2	CASSPLPGQGASGELFF
TRBV20-1	TRBJ2-5	CSSLPGPPGETQYF
TRBV7-9	TRBJ1-2	CASSLGVGNGYTF
TRBV18	TRBJ2-7	CASSVTRSSYEQYF
TRBV7-2	TRBJ1-1	CASSHRQGMNTEAFF
TRBV11-2	TRBJ1-6	CASSFTLSSYNSPLHF
TRBV20-1	TRBJ1-5	CSARPARDNQPQHF
TRBV7-8	TRBJ1-6	CASSLAEGFNSPLHF
TRBV6-5	TRBJ1-1	CASSYSSDVASGTEAFF
TRBV9	TRBJ2-1	CASSVNSGGTYNEQFF
TRBV6-2/TRBV6-3	TRBJ2-3	CASSILAGAVTDTQYF
TRBV5-6	TRBJ2-7	CASSSTGLAAYYEQYF
TRBV12-3/TRBV12-4	TRBJ1-1	CASSLKNSNTEAFF
TRBV5-4	TRBJ1-2	CASSPSLGYGYTF
TRBV6-2/TRBV6-3	TRBJ2-7	CASNPVRRKEFYEQYF
TRBV27	TRBJ2-7	CASSPSGDEQYF
TRBV13	TRBJ1-5	CASSLGQDNQPQHF
TRBV4-1	TRBJ2-2	CASSQEDRGTGELFF
TRBV5-1	TRBJ2-3	CASSRRTGVMDTQYF
TRBV5-1	TRBJ2-7	CASSAPTNLEQYF
TRBV5-1	TRBJ2-2	CASSRTSGANTGELFF
TRBV6-5	TRBJ2-2	CASSYSPGNTGELFF
TRBV7-2	TRBJ2-1	CASSSDRDRGSNEQFF
TRBV29-1	TRBJ2-7	CSVVGQGAYEQYF
TRBV20-1	TRBJ1-5	CSATRDRDGQPQHF